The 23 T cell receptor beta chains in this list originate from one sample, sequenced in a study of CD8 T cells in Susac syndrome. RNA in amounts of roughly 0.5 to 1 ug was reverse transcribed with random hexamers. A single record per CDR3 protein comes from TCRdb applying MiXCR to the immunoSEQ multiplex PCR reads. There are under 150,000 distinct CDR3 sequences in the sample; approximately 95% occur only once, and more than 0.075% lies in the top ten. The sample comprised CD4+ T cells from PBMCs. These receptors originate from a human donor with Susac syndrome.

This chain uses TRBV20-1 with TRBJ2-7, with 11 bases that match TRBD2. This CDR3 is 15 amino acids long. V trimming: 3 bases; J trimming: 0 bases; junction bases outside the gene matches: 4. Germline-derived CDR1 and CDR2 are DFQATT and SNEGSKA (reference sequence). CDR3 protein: CSARGLAANSYEQYF. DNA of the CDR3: TGCAGTGCTAGGGGACTAGCGGCAAACTCCTACGAGCAGTACTTC.

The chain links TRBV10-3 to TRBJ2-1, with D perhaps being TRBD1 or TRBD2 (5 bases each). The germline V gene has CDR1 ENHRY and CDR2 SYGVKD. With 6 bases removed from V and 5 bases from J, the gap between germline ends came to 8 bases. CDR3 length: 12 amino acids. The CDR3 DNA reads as TGTGCCATCAGCGGGGCCAACAATGAGCAGTTCTTC. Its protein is CAISGANNEQFF.

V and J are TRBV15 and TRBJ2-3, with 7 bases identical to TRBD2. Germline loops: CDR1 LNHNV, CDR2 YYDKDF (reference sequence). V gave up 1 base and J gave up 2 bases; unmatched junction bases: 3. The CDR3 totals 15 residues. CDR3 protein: CATSRGAGDTDTQYF. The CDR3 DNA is TGTGCCACCAGCAGAGGGGCGGGGGACACAGATACGCAGTATTTT.

CDR3 region: CASRRRAGADEQYF. CDR3 DNA: TGTGCCAGCAGACGACGTGCGGGAGCCGATGAGCAGTACTTC. The rearrangement joins TRBV5-6 to TRBJ2-7; the match to TRBD2 covers 7 bases. The trim removed 5 bases at V and 7 bases at J, leaving 12 bases unmatched. The germline CDR1 and CDR2 sequences are SGHDT and YYEEEE. CDR3 length: 14 amino acids.

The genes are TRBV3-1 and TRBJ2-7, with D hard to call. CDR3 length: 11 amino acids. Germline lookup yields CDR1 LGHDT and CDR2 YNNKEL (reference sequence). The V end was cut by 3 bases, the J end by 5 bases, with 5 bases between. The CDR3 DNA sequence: TGTGCCAGCAGCCATACGGACGAGCAGTACTTC. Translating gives CASSHTDEQYF.

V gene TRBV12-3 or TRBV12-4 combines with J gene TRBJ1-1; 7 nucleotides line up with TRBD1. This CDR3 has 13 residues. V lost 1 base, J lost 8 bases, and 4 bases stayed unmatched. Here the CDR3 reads CASSLEGAREAFF. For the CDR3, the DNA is TGTGCCAGCAGTTTAGAGGGGGCTCGGGAAGCTTTCTTT.

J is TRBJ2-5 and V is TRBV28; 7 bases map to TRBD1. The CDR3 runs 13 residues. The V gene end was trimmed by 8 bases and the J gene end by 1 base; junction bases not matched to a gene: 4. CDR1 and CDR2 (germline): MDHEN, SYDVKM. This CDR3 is CASADRFQETQYF. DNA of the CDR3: TGTGCCAGCGCGGACAGGTTCCAAGAGACCCAGTACTTC.

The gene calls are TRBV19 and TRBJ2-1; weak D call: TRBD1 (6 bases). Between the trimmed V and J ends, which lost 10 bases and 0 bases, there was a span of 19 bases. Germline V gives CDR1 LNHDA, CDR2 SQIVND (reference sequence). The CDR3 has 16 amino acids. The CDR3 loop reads CATRGLSLRSYNEQFF. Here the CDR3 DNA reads TGTGCCACCAGGGGTCTTAGCTTGCGCTCCTACAATGAGCAGTTCTTC.

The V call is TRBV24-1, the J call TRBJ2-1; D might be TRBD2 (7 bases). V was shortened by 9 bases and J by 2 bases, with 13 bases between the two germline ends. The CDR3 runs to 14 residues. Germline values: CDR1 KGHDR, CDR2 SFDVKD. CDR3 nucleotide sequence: TGTGCCACCCGACCGGGGGGCGCCTACAATGAGCAGTTCTTC. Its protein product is CATRPGGAYNEQFF.

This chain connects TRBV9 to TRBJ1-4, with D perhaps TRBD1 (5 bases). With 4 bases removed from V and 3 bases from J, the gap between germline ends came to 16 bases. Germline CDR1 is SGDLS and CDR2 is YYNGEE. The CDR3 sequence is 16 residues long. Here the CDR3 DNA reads TGTGCCAGCAGCCCCTTCGGGACCGGGGCTAATGAAAAACTGTTTTTT. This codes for CASSPFGTGANEKLFF.

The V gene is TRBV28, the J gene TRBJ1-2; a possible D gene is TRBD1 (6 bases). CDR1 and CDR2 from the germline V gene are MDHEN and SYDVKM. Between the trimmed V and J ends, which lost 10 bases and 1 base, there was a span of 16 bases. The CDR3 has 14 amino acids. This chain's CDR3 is CATREGGRNYGYTF. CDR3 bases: TGTGCCACCCGGGAGGGGGGACGTAACTATGGCTACACCTTC.

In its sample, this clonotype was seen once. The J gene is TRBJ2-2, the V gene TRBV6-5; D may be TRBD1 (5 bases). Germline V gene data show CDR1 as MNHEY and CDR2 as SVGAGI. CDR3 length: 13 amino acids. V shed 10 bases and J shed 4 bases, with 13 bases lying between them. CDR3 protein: CATRRDTTGELFF. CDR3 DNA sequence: TGTGCCACACGCAGGGATACCACCGGGGAGCTGTTTTTT.

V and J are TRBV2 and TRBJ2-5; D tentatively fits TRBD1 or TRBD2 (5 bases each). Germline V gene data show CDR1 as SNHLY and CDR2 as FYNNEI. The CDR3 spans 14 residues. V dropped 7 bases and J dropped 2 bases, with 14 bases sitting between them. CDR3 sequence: CASIKNGGQETQYF. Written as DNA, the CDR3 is TGTGCCAGCATCAAAAATGGGGGTCAAGAGACCCAGTACTTC.

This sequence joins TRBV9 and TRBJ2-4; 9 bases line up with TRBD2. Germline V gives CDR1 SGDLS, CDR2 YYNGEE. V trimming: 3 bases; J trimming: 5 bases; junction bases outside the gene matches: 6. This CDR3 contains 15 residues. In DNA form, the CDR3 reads TGTGCCAGCAGCGCTGGAGCGGGAGGTGAAAACATTCAGTACTTC. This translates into CASSAGAGGENIQYF.

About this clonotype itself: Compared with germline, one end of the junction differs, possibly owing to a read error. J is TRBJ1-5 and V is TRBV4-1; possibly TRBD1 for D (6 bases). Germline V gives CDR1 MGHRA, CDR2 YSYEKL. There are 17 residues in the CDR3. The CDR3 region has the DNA TGCGCCAGCAGCAAAGAGGATACGGGGGCAGGCAATCAGCCCCAGCATTTT. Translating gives CASSKEDTGAGNQPQHF.

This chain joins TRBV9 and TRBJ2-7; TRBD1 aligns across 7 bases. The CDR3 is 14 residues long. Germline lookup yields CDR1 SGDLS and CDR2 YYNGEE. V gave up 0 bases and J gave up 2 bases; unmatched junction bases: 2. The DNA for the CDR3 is TGTGCCAGCAGCGTAGGGACAGGAACCTACGAGCAGTACTTC. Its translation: CASSVGTGTYEQYF.

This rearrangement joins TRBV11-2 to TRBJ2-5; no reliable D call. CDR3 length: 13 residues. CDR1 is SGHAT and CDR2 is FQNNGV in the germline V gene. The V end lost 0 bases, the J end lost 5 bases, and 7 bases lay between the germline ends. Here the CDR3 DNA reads TGTGCCAGCAGCTTAGATCTCAGGGAGACCCAGTACTTC. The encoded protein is CASSLDLRETQYF.

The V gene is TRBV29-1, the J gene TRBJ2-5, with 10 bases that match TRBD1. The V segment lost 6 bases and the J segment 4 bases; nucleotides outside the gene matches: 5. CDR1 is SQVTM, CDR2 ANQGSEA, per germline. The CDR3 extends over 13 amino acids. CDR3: CSVRQGASETQYF. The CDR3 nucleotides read TGCAGCGTGCGACAGGGGGCTTCAGAGACCCAGTACTTC.

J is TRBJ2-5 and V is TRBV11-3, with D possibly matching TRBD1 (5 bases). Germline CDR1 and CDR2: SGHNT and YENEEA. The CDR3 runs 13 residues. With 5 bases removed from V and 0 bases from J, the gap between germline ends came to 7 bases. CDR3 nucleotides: TGTGCCAGCAGCCCAGGGAACCAAGAGACCCAGTACTTC. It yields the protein CASSPGNQETQYF.

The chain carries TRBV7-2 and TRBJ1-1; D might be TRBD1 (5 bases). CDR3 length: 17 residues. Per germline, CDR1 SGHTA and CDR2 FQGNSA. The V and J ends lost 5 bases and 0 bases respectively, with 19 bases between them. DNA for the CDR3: TGTGCCAGCAGCAAAACCGGGACCCCGCTCCTGAACACTGAAGCTTTCTTT. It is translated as CASSKTGTPLLNTEAFF. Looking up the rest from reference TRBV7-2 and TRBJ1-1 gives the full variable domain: GAGVSQSPSNKVTEKGKDVELRCDPISGHTALYWYRQSLGQGLEFLIYFQGNSAPDKSGLPSDRFSAERTGGSVSTLTIQRTQQEDSAVYLCASSKTGTPLLNTEAFFGQGTRLTVV.

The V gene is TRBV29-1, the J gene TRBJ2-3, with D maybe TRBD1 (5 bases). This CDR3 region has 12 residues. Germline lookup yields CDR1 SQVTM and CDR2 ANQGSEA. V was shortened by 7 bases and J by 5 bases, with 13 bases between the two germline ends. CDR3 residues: CSETSREDTQYF. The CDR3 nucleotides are TGCAGCGAAACCTCCAGGGAAGATACGCAGTATTTT.

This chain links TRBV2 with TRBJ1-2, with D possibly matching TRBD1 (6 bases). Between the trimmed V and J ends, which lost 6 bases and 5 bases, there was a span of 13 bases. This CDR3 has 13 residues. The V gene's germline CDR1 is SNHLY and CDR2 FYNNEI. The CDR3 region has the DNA TGTGCCAGCAGACAGGGAGGATCATATGGCTACACCTTC. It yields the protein CASRQGGSYGYTF.

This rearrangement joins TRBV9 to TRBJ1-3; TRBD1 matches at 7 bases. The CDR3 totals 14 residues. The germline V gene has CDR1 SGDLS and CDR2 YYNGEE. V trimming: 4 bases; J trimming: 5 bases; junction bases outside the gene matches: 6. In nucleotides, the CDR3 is TGTGCCAGCAGCCCTATGACAGGGAGAAACACCATATATTTT. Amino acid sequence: CASSPMTGRNTIYF.